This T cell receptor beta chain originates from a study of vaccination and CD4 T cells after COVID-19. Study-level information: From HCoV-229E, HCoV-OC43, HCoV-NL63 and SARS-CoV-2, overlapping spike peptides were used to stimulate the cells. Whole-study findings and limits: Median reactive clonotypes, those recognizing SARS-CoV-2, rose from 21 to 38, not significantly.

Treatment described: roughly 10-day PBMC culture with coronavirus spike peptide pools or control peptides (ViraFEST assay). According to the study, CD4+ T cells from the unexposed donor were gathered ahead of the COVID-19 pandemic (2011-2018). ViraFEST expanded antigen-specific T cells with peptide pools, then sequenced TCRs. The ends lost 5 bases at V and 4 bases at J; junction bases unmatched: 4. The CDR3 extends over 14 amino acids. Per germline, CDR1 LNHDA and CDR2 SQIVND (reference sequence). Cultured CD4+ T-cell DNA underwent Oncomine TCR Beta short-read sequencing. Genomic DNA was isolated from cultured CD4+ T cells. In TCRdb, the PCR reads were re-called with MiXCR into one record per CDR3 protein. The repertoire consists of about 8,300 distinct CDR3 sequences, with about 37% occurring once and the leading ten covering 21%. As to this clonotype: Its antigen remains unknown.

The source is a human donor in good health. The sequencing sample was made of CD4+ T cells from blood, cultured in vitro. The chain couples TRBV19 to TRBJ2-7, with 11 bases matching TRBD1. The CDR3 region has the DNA TGTGCCAGTAGTGGGGGACAGGGGGTGTACGAGCAGTACTTC. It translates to CASSGGQGVYEQYF.